The present T cell receptor beta chain was sequenced within a study of blood T cell repertoires in COVID-19. For the study at large: The United States, Italy and Spain were the sources of the acute and convalescent COVID-19 samples. From T cells, B-cell-depleted T cells, or PBMCs came the material, which was cDNA or gDNA.

How the authors handled the data: Researchers report that nucleated cell counts were estimated from reference gene primer amplification. Using immunoSEQ multiplex PCR, the repertoire was profiled, and TCRdb retains in-frame clones only, with some absent. Clonal size and the V and J genes are those of that table, whereas D and trimming came from the DNA. The table lists more than 150,000 clones, 70% to 90% of them singletons, with 9.8% in the top ten. The CDR3 spans 12 residues. The V and J ends lost 7 bases and 10 bases, in that order; junction bases with no gene match: 10. CDR1 is SQVTM and CDR2 is ANQGSEA in the germline V gene.

This sequence originates from a woman over 75 with acute or convalescent COVID-19. The sequencing input was peripheral blood. This rearrangement joins TRBV29-1 to TRBJ1-1; TRBD1 aligns across 9 bases. The CDR3 DNA is TGCAGCGCCGGGGACAGGGCCTCACTAGCTTTCTTT. Its protein product is CSAGDRASLAFF.